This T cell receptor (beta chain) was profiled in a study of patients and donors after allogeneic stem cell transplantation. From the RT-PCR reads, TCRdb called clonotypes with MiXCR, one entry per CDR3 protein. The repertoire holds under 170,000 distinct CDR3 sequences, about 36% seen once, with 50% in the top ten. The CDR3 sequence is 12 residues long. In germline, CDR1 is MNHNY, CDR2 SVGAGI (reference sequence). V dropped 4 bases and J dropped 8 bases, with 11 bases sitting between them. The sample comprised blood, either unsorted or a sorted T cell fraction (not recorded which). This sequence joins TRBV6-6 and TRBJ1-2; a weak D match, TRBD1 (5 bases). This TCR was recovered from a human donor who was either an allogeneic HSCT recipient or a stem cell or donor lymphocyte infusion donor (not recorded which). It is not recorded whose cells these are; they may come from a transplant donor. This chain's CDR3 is CASSWGFEGYTF. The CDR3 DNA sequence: TGTGCCAGCAGTTGGGGCTTCGAAGGCTACACCTTC.